The 26 T cell receptor beta chains in this list originate from one sample, sequenced in a study of identical twins. TCRdb itself ran the 5' RACE reads through MiXCR, one entry per CDR3 protein. Among hundreds of thousands of distinct CDR3 sequences listed, 10% to 15% were seen once. In addition, the sample was reused for a study of yellow fever vaccine responses in identical twins.

Sample: CD8+ T cells sorted from blood. All receptors derive from a woman aged 18-35 years in good health.

This rearrangement joins TRBV5-6 to TRBJ2-1, with D hard to call. The CDR3 consists of 12 residues. Trimming removed 0 bases at V and 15 bases at J, with 13 bases between. Germline lookup yields CDR1 SGHDT and CDR2 YYEEEE. The CDR3 sequence is CASSLGVGDGFF. For the CDR3, the DNA is TGTGCCAGCAGCTTGGGTGTTGGGGATGGGTTCTTC.

The chain combines TRBV3-1 with TRBJ2-6, with TRBD1 as a possible D gene (6 bases). Germline V gives CDR1 LGHDT, CDR2 YNNKEL (reference sequence). V gave up 3 bases and J gave up 0 bases, with 15 bases separating them. The CDR3 is 18 amino acids. The CDR3 DNA follows: TGTGCCAGCAGCCAGGACAGATACAAATACTCTGGGGCCAACGTCCTGACTTTC. Residues: CASSQDRYKYSGANVLTF.

This chain connects TRBV12-3 or TRBV12-4 to TRBJ2-2; tentatively, D is TRBD2 (5 bases). This CDR3 region has 16 residues. The germline V and J ends were trimmed by 2 bases and 4 bases, with 14 bases remaining between them. CDR3 loop: CASSLWLEAGTGELFF. The DNA for the CDR3 is TGTGCCAGCAGTTTATGGCTGGAGGCGGGCACCGGGGAGCTGTTTTTT.

In this sample, this clonotype turned up a few times. The gene calls are TRBV5-1 and TRBJ2-5; the D gene is possibly TRBD2 (6 bases). The CDR3 is 13 amino acids. Trimming shortened V by 1 base and J by 3 bases, and 7 bases separated the two germline ends. CDR1 and CDR2 from the germline V gene are SGHRS and YFSETQ. CDR3 residues: CASSLRREETQYF. In DNA, the CDR3 is TGCGCCAGCAGCTTGAGGAGGGAAGAGACCCAGTACTTC.

This clonotype has more than one count but fewer than ten. The genes are TRBV2 and TRBJ2-1; 9 bases fit TRBD2. The CDR3 runs to 16 residues. With V trimmed by 6 bases and J by 0 bases, 6 bases remained unmatched. From germline, CDR1 is SNHLY and CDR2 FYNNEI. DNA for the CDR3: TGTGCCAGCAGCGGGCGCGGGAGGGCCTCCTACAATGAGCAGTTCTTC. This gives the protein CASSGRGRASYNEQFF.

This clonotype was observed at least ten times. The V call is TRBV4-1, the J call TRBJ2-3; the match to TRBD2 covers 11 bases. The V and J ends lost 3 bases and 4 bases, in that order; junction bases with no gene match: 6. The CDR3 is made up of 16 amino acids. Germline-derived CDR1 and CDR2 are MGHRA and YSYEKL. This CDR3 reads CASSQLFSGGADTQYF. As DNA, the CDR3 is TGCGCCAGCAGCCAGCTTTTTAGCGGGGGGGCAGATACGCAGTATTTT.

The rearrangement uses TRBV28 and TRBJ2-5; D is unclear. Trimming removed 6 bases at V and 0 bases at J, with 11 bases between. The CDR3 sequence is 14 residues long. CDR1 and CDR2 (germline): MDHEN, SYDVKM. CDR3 DNA: TGTGCCAGCAGCCCCACAGAATACCAAGAGACCCAGTACTTC. It codes for CASSPTEYQETQYF.

This clonotype was detected only once. CDR3 region: CASLSGAYNEQFF. The CDR3 DNA reads as TGTGCCAGCCTGAGCGGGGCCTACAATGAGCAGTTCTTC. The chain links TRBV2 to TRBJ2-1; 7 positions agree with TRBD2. V shed 8 bases, J shed 2 bases, and the junction held 3 bases outside the gene matches. Germline CDR1 reads SNHLY; CDR2 reads FYNNEI. CDR3 length: 13 amino acids.

This clonotype showed up just a few times. J is TRBJ2-7 and V is TRBV6-5; perhaps TRBD2 as D (5 bases). Per germline, CDR1 MNHEY and CDR2 SVGAGI. The ends were cut back, 0 bases at V and 6 bases at J, with 9 bases in the middle. The CDR3 has 13 residues. CDR3: CASSYSIAGEQYF. The CDR3 nucleotides read TGTGCCAGCAGTTACTCGATCGCGGGCGAGCAGTACTTC.

This clonotype showed up just a few times. The chain links TRBV3-1 to TRBJ2-1; D is uncertain. The CDR3 extends over 14 amino acids. Germline CDR1 and CDR2: LGHDT and YNNKEL (reference sequence). Deletions cut 1 base from V and 5 bases from J, with 9 bases between. CDR3 sequence: CASSQGLKNNEQFF. The CDR3 nucleotides are TGTGCCAGCAGCCAAGGTCTAAAAAACAATGAGCAGTTCTTC.

This chain uses TRBV7-6 with TRBJ2-1, with D hard to call. This CDR3 is 13 amino acids long. The germline gives CDR1 SGHVS, CDR2 FNYEAQ. V dropped 5 bases and J dropped 2 bases, with 7 bases sitting between them. CDR3 sequence (DNA): TGTGCCAGCAGCAACGGGCCCTACAATGAGCAGTTCTTC. Translated, it gives CASSNGPYNEQFF.

At least ten counts were recorded for this clonotype. The V gene is TRBV12-3 or TRBV12-4, the J gene TRBJ2-5; 7 bases agree with TRBD1. V lost 5 bases to trimming and J lost 3 bases; unmatched junction nucleotides: 15. The CDR3 sequence is 17 residues long. The chain's CDR3 is CASSSGTAPTREETQYF. The DNA for the CDR3 is TGTGCCAGCAGTAGTGGGACAGCCCCTACTAGAGAAGAGACCCAGTACTTC.

This clonotype was counted a few times. The chain carries TRBV28 and TRBJ2-2; TRBD1 matches at 10 bases. The J segment lost 4 bases and the V segment lost 7 bases, leaving 6 bases of the junction unmatched. CDR1 and CDR2 from the germline V gene are MDHEN and SYDVKM. CDR3 length: 15 amino acids. CDR3 coding DNA: TGTGCCAGCAACGCGGGACAGGGGCTCACCGGGGAGCTGTTTTTT. It translates to CASNAGQGLTGELFF.

The chain combines TRBV24-1 with TRBJ2-1, with D unclear. The length of the CDR3 is 14 residues. Per germline, CDR1 KGHDR and CDR2 SFDVKD. V was clipped by 4 bases and J by 4 bases, with 10 bases between them. The CDR3 is CATSEPDKYNEQFF. For the CDR3, the DNA is TGTGCCACCAGTGAACCTGACAAGTACAATGAGCAGTTCTTC.

This clonotype turned up a few times. V is TRBV5-8 and J is TRBJ2-7; 7 positions agree with TRBD1. The V and J ends lost 5 bases and 5 bases, in that order; junction bases with no gene match: 10. This CDR3 is built from 14 residues. Germline V gene lookup returns CDR1 SGHTS and CDR2 YDEGEE. The CDR3 protein is CASSFAPTGNEQYF. DNA for the CDR3: TGTGCCAGCAGTTTTGCCCCGACAGGGAACGAGCAGTACTTC.

The chain uses TRBV5-6 and TRBJ2-6, with D maybe TRBD1 (5 bases). V lost 6 bases, J lost 0 bases, and 19 bases lay in between. This CDR3 has 18 residues. Germline V gene sequence: CDR1 SGHDT, CDR2 YYEEEE. Here the CDR3 reads CASTPTSLGLSGANVLTF. DNA of the CDR3: TGTGCCAGCACCCCCACCTCTCTGGGGCTCTCTGGGGCCAACGTCCTGACTTTC.

This clonotype was detected ten times or more. The J gene is TRBJ2-1, the V gene TRBV20-1, with 9 bases lining up with TRBD1. The CDR3 loop spans 16 amino acids. Losses at the gene ends were 1 base for V and 7 bases for J; bases not matched to a gene: 11. Per the germline V gene, CDR1 is DFQATT and CDR2 is SNEGSKA (reference sequence). The CDR3 DNA follows: TGCAGTGCTAGAGGGGCGGGGGACAGGGTGGAAAATGAGCAGTTCTTC. Amino acids: CSARGAGDRVENEQFF.

This clonotype was seen a few times. V and J are TRBV10-3 and TRBJ2-7, with a possible D match to TRBD1 (5 bases). Germline loops: CDR1 ENHRY, CDR2 SYGVKD. V was pared by 6 bases and J by 4 bases, with 13 bases between. CDR3 length: 13 amino acids. DNA of the CDR3: TGTGCCATCAGCCCTGACAGCAATTACGAGCAGTACGTC. Its protein product is CAISPDSNYEQYV.

This clonotype has a count of ten or more. The genes are TRBV20-1 and TRBJ2-7; D perhaps matches TRBD2 (5 bases). The CDR3 is 13 amino acids. Germline V CDR1 and CDR2: DFQATT, SNEGSKA (reference sequence). Trimming removed 4 bases at V and 9 bases at J, with 19 bases between. For the CDR3, the DNA is TGCAGTGCTAACCAACTGCCCGGGAACACGCAGTACTTC. As protein: CSANQLPGNTQYF.

V is TRBV7-6 and J is TRBJ2-5, with a weak D call TRBD1 (5 bases). The CDR3 has 13 amino acids. The V and J ends lost 5 bases and 5 bases respectively, with 12 bases between them. Germline V CDR1 and CDR2: SGHVS, FNYEAQ. The chain's CDR3 is CASSRQRLETQYF. CDR3 in DNA: TGTGCCAGCAGCCGACAGCGCCTGGAGACCCAGTACTTC.

CDR3 in amino acids: CASSQGLAGAWDTQYF. CDR3 nucleotides: TGTGCCAGCAGCCAAGGACTAGCGGGGGCTTGGGATACGCAGTATTTT. The chain recombines TRBV7-2 with TRBJ2-3; the match to TRBD2 covers 13 bases. CDR3 length: 16 amino acids. The germline V gene has CDR1 SGHTA and CDR2 FQGNSA. V gave up 5 bases and J gave up 6 bases; unmatched junction bases: 8.

The rearrangement links TRBV4-1 to TRBJ2-1; D perhaps matches TRBD2 (6 bases). Trimming pared 4 bases from V and 4 bases from J, leaving 14 bases between. The CDR3 is 15 residues long. Germline CDR1 and CDR2: MGHRA and YSYEKL. CDR3 protein: CASSRAIADYNEQFF. CDR3 DNA sequence: TGCGCCAGCAGCCGCGCAATAGCGGATTACAATGAGCAGTTCTTC.

This chain uses TRBV11-2 with TRBJ2-1, with 11 bases matching TRBD2. Per germline, CDR1 SGHAT and CDR2 FQNNGV. The CDR3 sequence is 15 residues long. V dropped 6 bases and J dropped 7; count of bases not matched to a gene: 8. Written as DNA, the CDR3 is TGTGCCAGCAGTCAACTAGCGGGAGTATGGAATGAGCAGTTCTTC. This sequence encodes CASSQLAGVWNEQFF.

The chain employs TRBV28 and TRBJ2-1; D is perhaps TRBD1 (6 bases). V dropped 6 bases and J dropped 0 bases, with 21 bases sitting between them. CDR3 length: 18 amino acids. CDR1 and CDR2 from the germline V gene are MDHEN and SYDVKM. CDR3 sequence reads: CASSSGRTDRLSYNEQFF. Written as DNA, the CDR3 is TGTGCCAGCAGCTCGGGGCGGACAGATCGTCTCTCCTACAATGAGCAGTTCTTC.

This clonotype was counted between two and nine times. J is TRBJ1-2 and V is TRBV20-1; 8 bases are a match to TRBD1. The CDR3 runs to 14 residues. V dropped 5 bases and J dropped 6; count of bases not matched to a gene: 11. Germline CDR1 and CDR2: DFQATT and SNEGSKA (reference sequence). CDR3 nucleotide sequence: TGCAGTGCTCACCTCCTGACAGGGGCTGATGGCTACACCTTC. It is translated as CSAHLLTGADGYTF.

The chain recombines TRBV7-9 with TRBJ2-2; D remains unclear. CDR3 length: 12 amino acids. With 7 bases removed from V and 6 bases from J, the gap between germline ends came to 9 bases. Germline V lookup: CDR1 SEHNR, CDR2 FQNEAQ (reference sequence). The CDR3: CASTFGAGELFF. The CDR3 DNA sequence: TGTGCCAGCACCTTTGGAGCCGGGGAGCTGTTTTTT.